The T cell receptor beta chain under discussion was sequenced for a study of blood T cells in healthy people across ages. The study, taken as a whole, reports: Expanded clonotype changes were possibly confounded by unknown donor CMV status.

The study recruited healthy Caucasian donors from Russia who were aged about 6 to 100. Of note for this clonotype: No antigen is known for it.

A second 7 to 11 cycle PCR used barcoded and J-beta primers. Each CDR3 protein is one row after TCRdb ran MiXCR on the 5' RACE reads. The repertoire holds fewer than 1.5 million distinct CDR3 sequences, with about 43% as singletons. With 5 bases clipped from V and 10 bases from J, the junction kept 14 bases outside the gene matches. Germline CDR1 is MGHRA and CDR2 is YSYEKL. The CDR3 has 16 amino acids. The V gene is TRBV4-1, the J gene TRBJ2-1; 10 nucleotides align to TRBD2. The sequence derives from a woman in her late teens or twenties in good health. Sequenced input: blood. The CDR3 DNA sequence: TGCGCCAGCAGCGGGAGTCTAGCGGGGGCGCAGGTGGAGCAGTTCTTC. The encoded protein is CASSGSLAGAQVEQFF.